The 19 T cell receptor beta chains presented below share a single source sample, sequenced in a study of blood T cell repertoires in COVID-19. Produced via immunoSEQ multiplex PCR; TCRdb's table is partial and in-frame only. The sample includes 130,000 or so clones, roughly nine tenths seen only once; the top ten take 9.5% to 12%. Sequencing was carried out using peripheral blood. These receptors all stem from a woman in her 70s with COVID-19, enrolled during active disease.

The chain recombines TRBV19 with TRBJ1-2; 12 nucleotides align to TRBD1. The V and J ends lost 9 bases and 6 bases, in that order; junction bases with no gene match: 5. Germline V gives CDR1 LNHDA, CDR2 SQIVND (reference sequence). There are 13 residues in the CDR3. The CDR3 nucleotides read TGTGCCAGCCGGGACAGGGGGCGCCATGGCTACACCTTC. Translation gives CASRDRGRHGYTF. Drawing the rest from reference TRBV19 and TRBJ1-2, the complete variable domain is DGGITQSPKYLFRKEGQNVTLSCEQNLNHDAMYWYRQDPGQGLRLIYYSQIVNDFQKGDIAEGYSVSREKKESFPLTVTSAQKNPTAFYLCASRDRGRHGYTFGSGTRLTVV.

This chain connects TRBV19 to TRBJ1-3, with D tentatively TRBD1 (6 bases). Trimming took 7 bases from V and 0 from J, leaving 28 bases between them. Germline V gives CDR1 LNHDA, CDR2 SQIVND (reference sequence). CDR3 length equals 20 residues. The CDR3: CASNGRTGPSGRLSGNTIYF. CDR3 nucleotides: TGTGCCAGTAATGGCCGAACAGGGCCATCGGGGCGCCTCTCTGGAAACACCATATATTTT.

The chain recombines TRBV3-1 (or the pseudogene TRBV3-2) with TRBJ2-7; 7 nucleotides match TRBD1. Losses at the gene ends were 1 base for V and 3 bases for J; bases not matched to a gene: 3. This CDR3 contains 14 residues. Germline loops: CDR1 LGHDT, CDR2 YNNKEL (reference sequence). The chain's CDR3 is CASSQGQGGYEQYF. CDR3 in DNA: TGTGCCAGCAGCCAAGGACAGGGCGGCTACGAGCAGTACTTC.

The rearrangement joins TRBV9 to TRBJ2-7; 7 bases match TRBD2. Trimming at V came to 3 bases and at J to 0 bases, leaving 3 bases not matched to a gene. CDR3 length equals 14 residues. Germline CDR1 and CDR2: SGDLS and YYNGEE. The CDR3 DNA reads TGTGCCAGCAGCGCCGGGGGGTCCTCCTACGAGCAGTACTTC. Its protein product is CASSAGGSSYEQYF.

The chain joins TRBV5-1 to TRBJ2-1; TRBD2 is a possible D gene (6 bases). Germline V gene sequence: CDR1 SGHRS, CDR2 YFSETQ. Trimming stripped 4 bases from V and 0 bases from J, with 17 bases between. The CDR3 length is 17 residues. CDR3 loop: CASSPFRGATSYNEQFF. The CDR3 DNA is TGCGCCAGCAGCCCCTTTCGCGGGGCGACCTCCTACAATGAGCAGTTCTTC.

This sequence joins TRBV7-2 and TRBJ1-6; 7 nucleotides agree with TRBD1. CDR3 length equals 15 residues. In germline, CDR1 is SGHTA, CDR2 FQGNSA. V lost 1 base, J lost 7 bases, and 4 bases stayed unmatched. The CDR3 coding sequence is TGTGCCAGCAGCTTAGGCAGGGGGAGAAATTCACCCCTCCACTTT. This translates into CASSLGRGRNSPLHF.

This chain uses TRBV5-1 with TRBJ2-7, with TRBD2 matching 8 bases. V gave up 2 bases and J gave up 5 bases; unmatched junction bases: 9. This CDR3 comprises 15 residues. Germline assignment: CDR1 SGHRS and CDR2 YFSETQ. The CDR3 sequence: CASSFMGGLAHEQYF. CDR3 in DNA: TGCGCCAGCAGCTTTATGGGCGGACTAGCCCACGAGCAGTACTTC.

The chain joins TRBV6-5 to TRBJ2-1; D unresolved. V was shortened by 4 bases and J by 8 bases, with 6 bases between the two germline ends. The V gene's germline CDR1 is MNHEY and CDR2 SVGAGI. The CDR3 consists of 11 residues. CDR3 nucleotide sequence: TGTGCCAGCAGTTCCCGAGATGAGCAGTTCTTC. It specifies CASSSRDEQFF.

For the CDR3, the DNA is TGCGCCAGCAGCTCCGGAGCGGGGGGGCCTGAAGATACGCAGTATTTT. Its protein is CASSSGAGGPEDTQYF. The V call is TRBV5-1, the J call TRBJ2-3; 10 bases agree with TRBD2. CDR3 size: 16 residues. Germline loops: CDR1 SGHRS, CDR2 YFSETQ. V lost 3 bases to trimming and J lost 5 bases; unmatched junction nucleotides: 9.

The chain employs TRBV12-3 or TRBV12-4 and TRBJ1-4, with D perhaps matching TRBD1 (5 bases). This CDR3 comprises 13 residues. Trimming left V 6 bases short and J 7 bases short, with 12 bases between. This CDR3 is CASSILRGEKLFF. The CDR3 nucleotides read TGTGCCAGCAGCATCCTAAGGGGTGAAAAACTGTTTTTT.

This sequence joins TRBV5-1 and TRBJ1-1, with D possibly being TRBD1 (6 bases). The CDR3 spans 16 residues. Trimming left V 4 bases short and J 2 bases short, with 18 bases between. Germline CDR1 reads SGHRS; CDR2 reads YFSETQ. The CDR3 sequence: CASSQGSFKGNTEAFF. The CDR3 DNA is TGCGCCAGCAGCCAGGGGAGTTTTAAGGGAAACACTGAAGCTTTCTTT.

The genes are TRBV12-3 or TRBV12-4 and TRBJ1-1, with D possibly being TRBD1 (5 bases). This CDR3 region has 13 residues. V was trimmed by 6 bases and J by 10 bases, leaving 18 bases between them. The CDR3 loop reads CASSPRGSEGAFF. The CDR3, as DNA: TGTGCCAGCAGCCCCCGGGGGAGTGAGGGAGCTTTCTTT.

The genes are TRBV3-1 (or the pseudogene TRBV3-2) and TRBJ2-7; tentative D call: TRBD2 (7 bases). The CDR3 is made up of 16 amino acids. V gave up 4 bases and J gave up 0 bases, with 16 bases separating them. The germline gives CDR1 LGHDT, CDR2 YNNKEL (reference sequence). CDR3 nucleotides: TGTGCCAGCAGCCTCGGGGGGCACCTGCTCTCCTACGAGCAGTACTTC. It translates to CASSLGGHLLSYEQYF.

The chain recombines TRBV2 with TRBJ2-5; TRBD2 agrees at 9 bases. The CDR3 consists of 16 residues. J gave up 4 bases and V 10 bases, and 16 bases lay outside the gene matches. Looked up from germline, CDR1 is SNHLY and CDR2 is FYNNEI. CDR3 nucleotides: TGTGCCACTCTAGCCGGGGTAGCGGGGGAAGGAGAGACCCAGTACTTC. Residues: CATLAGVAGEGETQYF. The variable domain in full, completed from reference TRBV2 and TRBJ2-5, reads EPEVTQTPSHQVTQMGQEVILRCVPISNHLYFYWYRQILGQKVEFLVSFYNNEISEKSEIFDDQFSVERPDGSNFTLKIRSTKLEDSAMYFCATLAGVAGEGETQYFGPGTRLLVL.

This sequence joins TRBV6-5 and TRBJ1-3, with 7 bases identical to TRBD1. J lost 0 bases, V lost 6 bases, and 5 bases had no gene match. Germline-derived CDR1 and CDR2 are MNHEY and SVGAGI. The CDR3 loop spans 15 amino acids. The CDR3 region has the DNA TGTGCCAGCAGGGTAGACAGGGACTCTGGAAACACCATATATTTT. Encoded protein: CASRVDRDSGNTIYF.

The rearrangement links TRBV6-6 to TRBJ2-3; D may be TRBD2 (6 bases). Trimming shortened V by 2 bases and J by 2 bases, and 14 bases separated the two germline ends. CDR1 is MNHNY, CDR2 SVGAGI, per germline (reference sequence). This CDR3 spans 16 amino acids. CDR3 region: CASSYRDSTFTDTQYF. In nucleotides, the CDR3 is TGTGCCAGCAGTTACCGGGACTCCACATTCACAGATACGCAGTATTTT.

V and J are TRBV23-1 and TRBJ1-5; D call uncertain. TRBV23-1 belongs to the ORF category, with a function that is uncertain. The CDR3 has 15 amino acids. The germline V and J ends were trimmed by 0 bases and 2 bases, with 8 bases remaining between them. CDR3 in amino acids: CASSQSSGGNQPQHF. In DNA form, the CDR3 reads TGCGCCAGCAGTCAATCGAGCGGGGGCAATCAGCCCCAGCATTTT.

The CDR3 DNA sequence: TGTGCCTGGAGGGTGCCGGGGAGAGGCAAAGAGACCCAGTACTTC. Translating gives CAWRVPGRGKETQYF. The V gene is TRBV30, the J gene TRBJ2-5; TRBD2 is a possible D gene (5 bases). This CDR3 comprises 15 residues. The germline V and J ends were trimmed by 3 bases and 3 bases, with 17 bases remaining between them. The germline V gene has CDR1 GTSNPN and CDR2 SVGIG (reference sequence).

This chain connects TRBV30 to TRBJ2-7, with D unresolved. The CDR3 has 12 amino acids. Between the trimmed V and J ends, which lost 0 bases and 2 bases, there was a span of 5 bases. Germline values: CDR1 GTSNPN, CDR2 SVGIG (reference sequence). This chain's CDR3 is CAWSVQPYEQYF. The DNA for the CDR3 is TGTGCCTGGAGTGTACAACCCTACGAGCAGTACTTC.